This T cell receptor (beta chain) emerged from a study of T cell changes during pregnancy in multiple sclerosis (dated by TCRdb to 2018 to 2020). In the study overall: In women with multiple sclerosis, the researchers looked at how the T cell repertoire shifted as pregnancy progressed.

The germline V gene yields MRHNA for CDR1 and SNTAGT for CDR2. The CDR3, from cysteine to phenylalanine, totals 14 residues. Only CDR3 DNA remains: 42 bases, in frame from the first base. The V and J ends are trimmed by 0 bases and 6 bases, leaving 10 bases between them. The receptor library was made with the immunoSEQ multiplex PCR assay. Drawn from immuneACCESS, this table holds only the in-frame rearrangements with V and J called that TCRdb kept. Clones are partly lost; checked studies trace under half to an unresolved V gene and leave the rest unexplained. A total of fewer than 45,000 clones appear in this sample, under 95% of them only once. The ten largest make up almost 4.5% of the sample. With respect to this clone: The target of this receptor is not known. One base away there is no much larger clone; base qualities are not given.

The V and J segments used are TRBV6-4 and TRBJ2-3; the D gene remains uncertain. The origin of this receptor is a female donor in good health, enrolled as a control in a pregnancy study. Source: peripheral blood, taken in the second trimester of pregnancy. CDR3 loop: CASSDSAETDTQYF. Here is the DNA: TGTGCCAGCAGTGACTCGGCAGAAACGGATACGCAGTATTTT.